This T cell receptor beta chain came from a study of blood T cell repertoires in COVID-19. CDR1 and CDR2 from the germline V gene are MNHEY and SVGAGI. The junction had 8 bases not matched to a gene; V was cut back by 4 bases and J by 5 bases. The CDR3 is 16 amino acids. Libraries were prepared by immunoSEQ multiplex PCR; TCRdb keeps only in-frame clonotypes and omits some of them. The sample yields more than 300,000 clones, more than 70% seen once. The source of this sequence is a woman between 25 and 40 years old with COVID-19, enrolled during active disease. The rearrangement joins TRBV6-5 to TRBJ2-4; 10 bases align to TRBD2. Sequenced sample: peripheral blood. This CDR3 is CASSSGGSGRQNIQYF. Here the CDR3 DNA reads TGTGCCAGCAGTTCGGGGGGTAGCGGGAGGCAAAACATTCAGTACTTC.